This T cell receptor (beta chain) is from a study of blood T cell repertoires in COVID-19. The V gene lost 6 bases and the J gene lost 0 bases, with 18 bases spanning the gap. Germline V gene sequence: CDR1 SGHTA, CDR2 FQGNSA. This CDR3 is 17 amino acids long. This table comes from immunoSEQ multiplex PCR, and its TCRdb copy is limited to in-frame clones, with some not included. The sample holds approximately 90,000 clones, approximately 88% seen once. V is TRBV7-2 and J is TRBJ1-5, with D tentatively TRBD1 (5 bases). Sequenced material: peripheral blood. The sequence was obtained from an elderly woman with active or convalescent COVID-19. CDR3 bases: TGTGCCAGCAGTCGACAGACCGTACTTTATAGCAATCAGCCCCAGCATTTT. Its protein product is CASSRQTVLYSNQPQHF.